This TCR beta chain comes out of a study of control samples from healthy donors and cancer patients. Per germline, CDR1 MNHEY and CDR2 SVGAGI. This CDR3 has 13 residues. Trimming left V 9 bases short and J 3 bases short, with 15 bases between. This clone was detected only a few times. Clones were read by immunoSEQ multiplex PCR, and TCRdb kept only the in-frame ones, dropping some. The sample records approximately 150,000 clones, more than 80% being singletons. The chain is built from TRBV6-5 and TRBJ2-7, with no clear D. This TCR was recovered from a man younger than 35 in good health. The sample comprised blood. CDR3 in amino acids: CASRPLNDYEQYF. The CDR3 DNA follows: TGTGCCAGTAGACCGCTCAACGACTACGAGCAGTACTTC.